The T cell receptor beta chain under discussion was sequenced for a study of blood T cell repertoires in COVID-19. As for the study in general: Whether acute or convalescent, the COVID-19 samples came from the United States, Italy and Spain. T cells, B-cell-depleted T cells, or PBMCs supplied cDNA or gDNA.

CDR3 length equals 12 residues. The V end was cut by 3 bases, the J end by 7 bases, with 10 bases between. CDR1 is DFQATT and CDR2 is SNEGSKA in the germline V gene (reference sequence). Authors' methods: Reference gene primer amplification in the assay estimated nucleated cell counts. TCRdb keeps only in-frame clones here, not all; method: immunoSEQ multiplex PCR. The V and J calls and clone size were taken over from that table, and D and trimming were inferred from the DNA. Here the sample spans 200,000 to 300,000 clones, around 90% being singletons. In Seattle, patients joined the study during active infection and were tracked longitudinally.

The TCR was taken from a person under 35 with COVID-19, enrolled during active disease. The sample taken for sequencing was peripheral blood. V gene TRBV20-1 combines with J gene TRBJ1-5; D gene uncertain. CDR3 in amino acids: CSASDGTQPQHF. CDR3 DNA: TGCAGTGCTAGTGACGGTACCCAGCCCCAGCATTTT.